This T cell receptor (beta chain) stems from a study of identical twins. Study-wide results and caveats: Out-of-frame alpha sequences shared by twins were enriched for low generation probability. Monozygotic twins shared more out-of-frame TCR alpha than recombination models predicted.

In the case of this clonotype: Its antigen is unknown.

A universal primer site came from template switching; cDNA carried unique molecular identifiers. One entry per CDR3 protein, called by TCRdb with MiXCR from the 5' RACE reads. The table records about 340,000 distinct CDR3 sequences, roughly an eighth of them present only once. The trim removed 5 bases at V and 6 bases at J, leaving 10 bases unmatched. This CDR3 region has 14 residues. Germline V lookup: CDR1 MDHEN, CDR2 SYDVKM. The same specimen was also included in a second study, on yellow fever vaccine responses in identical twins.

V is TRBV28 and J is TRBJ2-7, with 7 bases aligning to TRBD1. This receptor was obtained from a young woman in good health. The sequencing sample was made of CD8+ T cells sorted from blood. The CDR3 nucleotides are TGTGCCAGCAGTGTCTCCGGGACAGCGGCCGAGCAGTACTTC. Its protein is CASSVSGTAAEQYF.